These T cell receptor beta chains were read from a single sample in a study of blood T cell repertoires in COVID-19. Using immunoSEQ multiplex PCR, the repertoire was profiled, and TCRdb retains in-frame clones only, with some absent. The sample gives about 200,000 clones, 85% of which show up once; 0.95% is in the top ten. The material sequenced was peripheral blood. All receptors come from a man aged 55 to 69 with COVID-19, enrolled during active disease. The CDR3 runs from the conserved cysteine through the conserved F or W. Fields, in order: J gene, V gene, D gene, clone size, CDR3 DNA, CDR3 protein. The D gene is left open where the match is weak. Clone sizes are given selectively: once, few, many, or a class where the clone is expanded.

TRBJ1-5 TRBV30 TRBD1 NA TGTGCCTACTCAAGGAGGGGGCGCGATTTCCATCAGCCCCAGCATTTT CAYSRRGRDFHQPQHF
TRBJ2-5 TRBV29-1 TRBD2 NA TGCAGCGTTGATTTGGGGGGGAACGGAGAGACCCAGTACTTC CSVDLGGNGETQYF
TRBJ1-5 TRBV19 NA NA TGTGCCAGTAGCATGGACGGGAACAATCAGCCCCAGCATTTT CASSMDGNNQPQHF
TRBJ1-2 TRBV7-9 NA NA TGTGCCAGCAGCCCCGACAGGAGATTAGGGGGCTACACCTTC CASSPDRRLGGYTF
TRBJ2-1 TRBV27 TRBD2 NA TGTGCCAGCAGTTTATCTAGCGGGAGTTTCTATGAGCAGTTCTTC CASSLSSGSFYEQFF
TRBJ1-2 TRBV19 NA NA TGTGCCAGTAGTCCAGGGCCGGGGGATGGCTACACCTTC CASSPGPGDGYTF
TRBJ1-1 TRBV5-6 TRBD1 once TGTGCCAGCAGCTTGGGGGACAGGGGCACTGAAGCTTTCTTT CASSLGDRGTEAFF
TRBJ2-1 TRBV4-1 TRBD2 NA TGCGCCAGCAGCCAGGAACTAGCGGGAGGGAACAATGAGCAGTTCTTC CASSQELAGGNNEQFF
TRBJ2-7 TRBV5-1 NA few TGCGCCAGCGGCTCCCCAGGGGGGTACGAGCAGTACTTC CASGSPGGYEQYF
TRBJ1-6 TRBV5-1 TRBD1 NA TGCGCCAGCAGCAGCCGGACAGGGGTCGACTATAATTCACCCCTCCACTTT CASSSRTGVDYNSPLHF
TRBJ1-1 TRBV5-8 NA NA TGTGCCAGCAGCTCGATCCCACAGAACACTGAAGCTTTCTTT CASSSIPQNTEAFF
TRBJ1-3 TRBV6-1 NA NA TGTGCCAGCAGTGAACTGGCAAGCGGAAGCTCTGGAAACACCATATATTTT CASSELASGSSGNTIYF
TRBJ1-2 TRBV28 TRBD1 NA TGTGCCAGCAGTCAAGGGACAGGGCATAACTATGGCTACACCTTC CASSQGTGHNYGYTF
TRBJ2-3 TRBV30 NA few TGTGCCTGCCCTAAGAGGGGGGGCGCAGATACGCAGTATTTT CACPKRGGADTQYF
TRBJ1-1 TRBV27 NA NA TGTGCCAGCAGTTCCCGTGAAGCGACGGGGACTGAAGCTTTCTTT CASSSREATGTEAFF
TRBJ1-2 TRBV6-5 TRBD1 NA TGTGCCAGCAGCCCGGACAGGGCAAACTATGGCTACACCTTC CASSPDRANYGYTF
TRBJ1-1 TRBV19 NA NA TGTGCCAGTAGTATGTCAGGAGGGATGAACACTGAAGCTTTCTTT CASSMSGGMNTEAFF
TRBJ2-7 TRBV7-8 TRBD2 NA TGTGCCAGCAGCTTAGTTGCGGGAGTCCACGAGCAGTACTTC CASSLVAGVHEQYF
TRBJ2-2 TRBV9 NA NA TGTGCCAGCAGCGTTAGTCTCCCGAACACCGGGGAGCTGTTTTTT CASSVSLPNTGELFF
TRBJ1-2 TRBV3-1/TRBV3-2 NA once TGTGCCAGCAGCCAAGATTGGGGGGTAGGGGGCTACACCTTC CASSQDWGVGGYTF
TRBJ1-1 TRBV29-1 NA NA TGCAGCGTTGGACAAACTGAAGCTTTCTTT CSVGQTEAFF
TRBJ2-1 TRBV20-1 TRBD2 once TGCAGTGCTAGTGGGGCCGGGACTAGCGTCAATGAGCAGTTCTTC CSASGAGTSVNEQFF